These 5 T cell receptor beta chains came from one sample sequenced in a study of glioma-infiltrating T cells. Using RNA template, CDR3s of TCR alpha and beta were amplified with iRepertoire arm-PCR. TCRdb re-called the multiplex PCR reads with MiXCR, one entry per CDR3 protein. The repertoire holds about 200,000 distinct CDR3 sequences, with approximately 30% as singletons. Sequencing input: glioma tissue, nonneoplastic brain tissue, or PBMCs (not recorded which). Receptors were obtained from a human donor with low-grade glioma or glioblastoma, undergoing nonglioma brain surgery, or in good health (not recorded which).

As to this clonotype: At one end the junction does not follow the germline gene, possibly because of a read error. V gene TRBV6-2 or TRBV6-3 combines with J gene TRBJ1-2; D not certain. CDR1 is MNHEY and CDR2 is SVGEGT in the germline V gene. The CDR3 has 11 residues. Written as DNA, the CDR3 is TGTGCCAGCGGAGAAAACTATGGCGACACCTTC. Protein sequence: CASGENYGDTF.

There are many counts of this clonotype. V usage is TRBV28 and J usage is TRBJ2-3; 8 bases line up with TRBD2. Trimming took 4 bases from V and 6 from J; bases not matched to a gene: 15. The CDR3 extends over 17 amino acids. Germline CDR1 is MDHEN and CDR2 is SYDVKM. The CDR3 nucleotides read TGTGCCAGCAGTTCAGATCGGCGGAAGCGGGAGAGGGATACGCAGTATTTT. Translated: CASSSDRRKRERDTQYF.

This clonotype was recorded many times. Written as DNA, the CDR3 is TGTGCCACCCAGGAGACTAGCGGGAGTAGTTCCTACAATGAGCAGTTCTTC. This gives the protein CATQETSGSSSYNEQFF. The V and J genes are TRBV6-1 and TRBJ2-1, with 12 bases aligning to TRBD2. The trim removed 10 bases at V and 1 base at J, leaving 11 bases unmatched. Germline CDR1 and CDR2: MNHNS and SASEGT. The CDR3 spans 17 residues.

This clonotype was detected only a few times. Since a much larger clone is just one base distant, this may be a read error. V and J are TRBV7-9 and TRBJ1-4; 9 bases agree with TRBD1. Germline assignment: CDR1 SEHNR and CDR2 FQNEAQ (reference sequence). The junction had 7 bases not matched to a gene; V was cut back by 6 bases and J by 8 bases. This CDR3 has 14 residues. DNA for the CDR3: TGTGCCAGCAGTTCCGGGACAGGGTTGGAAAAACTGTTTTTT. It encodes CASSSGTGLEKLFF.

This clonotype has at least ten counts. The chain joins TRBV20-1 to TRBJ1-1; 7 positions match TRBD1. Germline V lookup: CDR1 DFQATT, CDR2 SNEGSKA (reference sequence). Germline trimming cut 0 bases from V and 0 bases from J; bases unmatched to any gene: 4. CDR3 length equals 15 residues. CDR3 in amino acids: CSARDGTAMNTEAFF. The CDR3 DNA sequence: TGCAGTGCTAGAGATGGGACAGCTATGAACACTGAAGCTTTCTTT.